The rows below give T cell receptor beta chains drawn from one sample of a study of cytomegalovirus exposure and HLA in healthy donors. Measured with immunoSEQ multiplex PCR; TCRdb has only the in-frame clones, and not every one. Found here are some 190,000 clones, approximately 86% of them singletons; the top ten hold roughly 0.34%. The sample was PBMCs. The receptor source for this set is a woman under 40 in good health and CMV-seronegative. The CDR3 runs from the conserved cysteine through the conserved F or W. D genes are given only for firm matches. Clone size is shown for a subset of rows, as once, few, many or a class of expanded clone.

CDR3 protein,CDR3 DNA,D gene,J gene,clone size,V gene
CASSFTGGSYEQYF,TGTGCCAGCAGCTTCACAGGGGGGTCCTACGAGCAGTACTTC,TRBD1,TRBJ2-7,-,TRBV7-8
CASSLGWRTEAFF,TGTGCCAGCAGCTTGGGTTGGCGGACTGAAGCTTTCTTT,-,TRBJ1-1,-,TRBV5-6
CASSQGFGGVTEAFF,TGCGCCAGCAGCCAGGGGTTCGGGGGGGTCACTGAAGCTTTCTTT,-,TRBJ1-1,-,TRBV4-1
CASHDGTMLNTIYF,TGTGCCAGCCATGACGGGACAATGCTAAACACCATATATTTT,-,TRBJ1-3,-,TRBV6-6
CASSLLGGAGGGYTF,TGTGCCAGCAGTTTGCTAGGAGGGGCAGGCGGAGGCTACACCTTC,-,TRBJ1-2,-,TRBV28
CAISVTGADTEAFF,TGTGCCATCAGTGTGACAGGGGCGGACACTGAAGCTTTCTTT,TRBD1,TRBJ1-1,once,TRBV10-3
CASSLAGGETQYF,TGTGCCAGCAGTTTGGCCGGAGGAGAGACCCAGTACTTC,-,TRBJ2-5,once,TRBV6-5
CASRTGDRTMNTEAFF,TGTGCCAGTAGGACCGGAGACAGGACCATGAACACTGAAGCTTTCTTT,-,TRBJ1-1,-,TRBV19
CSVVPSGLRPEQFF,TGCAGCGTAGTCCCCTCGGGACTCCGCCCTGAGCAGTTCTTC,-,TRBJ2-1,-,TRBV29-1
CASSLHRDEQYF,TGTGCCAGCAGCTTGCACAGGGACGAGCAGTACTTC,-,TRBJ2-7,-,TRBV7-9
CASSFIRDSPYGYTF,TGTGCCAGCAGTTTTATCCGGGACAGCCCCTATGGCTACACCTTC,TRBD1,TRBJ1-2,-,TRBV27
CASSYSRTSGTYEQYF,TGTGCCAGCAGTTATTCGCGGACTAGCGGTACCTACGAGCAGTACTTC,TRBD2,TRBJ2-7,once,TRBV6-6
CASSVGTSTHEQFF,TGTGCCAGCAGTGTGGGGACTAGTACCCATGAGCAGTTCTTC,TRBD2,TRBJ2-1,once,TRBV2
CASSSQYRENTEAFF,TGTGCCAGCAGTTCCCAGTACAGGGAGAACACTGAAGCTTTCTTT,-,TRBJ1-1,-,TRBV27
CASTRNNEQFF,TGTGCCAGCACCAGGAACAATGAGCAGTTCTTC,-,TRBJ2-1,-,TRBV6-6
CASNLGGSGANVLTF,TGCGCCAGCAATCTCGGGGGATCTGGGGCCAACGTCCTGACTTTC,-,TRBJ2-6,-,TRBV5-1
CASSLGLAPYNEQFF,TGCGCCAGCAGCTTGGGGCTAGCCCCCTACAATGAGCAGTTCTTC,-,TRBJ2-1,-,TRBV5-1
CASSRGQGTTDTQYF,TGTGCCAGCTCACGGGGACAGGGCACAACAGATACGCAGTATTTT,TRBD1,TRBJ2-3,-,TRBV18